This paragraph reports one TCR beta chain. Its antigen remains unknown. The V end lost 2 bases, the J end lost 1 base, and 8 bases lay between the germline ends. The CDR3 is made up of 14 amino acids. Germline CDR1 is LGHNT and CDR2 is FRNRAP. The authors loaded approximately 220 ng DNA, 25,000 to 30,000 T cell genomes, into sorted-subset replicate PCRs. TCRdb's copy holds only in-frame clones and misses some; the assay was immunoSEQ multiplex PCR. The data show 2 million to 2.5 million clones, about 95% seen once. CD8 cells regarded as naive lacked CD45RO, were positively chosen for CCR7, and omitted terminally differentiated effector memory CD45RA+ cells. The data originate from a study of shared clonotypes between healthy human individuals. Study details: Each donor contributed plates that comprised three CD4 naive, three CD4 memory, two CD8 naive and one CD8 memory. Study observations and caveats: Sampling involved blood alone; tissue repertoires likely differ. Relative to memory subsets, naive subsets generally showed larger estimated richness.

The sequenced sample consisted of naive CD8+ T cells sorted from blood. This sequence originates from a man in his late teens or twenties in good health. This chain joins TRBV12-5 and TRBJ1-1; D is unresolved. CDR3 loop: CASGLSAPNTEAFF. CDR3 bases: TGTGCTAGTGGTTTGTCTGCCCCGAACACTGAAGCTTTCTTT.